This T cell receptor beta chain emerged from a study of identical twins. Findings and limits, study-wide: Weaker excess sharing between twins was seen in beta out-of-frame sequences.

As to this clonotype: As yet, its antigen is unknown.

TCRdb reanalysed the 5' RACE reads using MiXCR and keeps one entry per CDR3 protein. The sample lists around 1.7 million distinct CDR3 sequences, roughly a third occurring once. Trimming stripped 3 bases from V and 0 bases from J, with 12 bases between. This CDR3 is 16 amino acids long. Germline V CDR1 and CDR2: MNHNY, SVGAGI (reference sequence). The sequencing input was cord blood. This sequence joins TRBV6-6 and TRBJ1-5, with D possibly being TRBD1 (5 bases). The TCR comes from a newborn girl in good health. CDR3 residues: CASSYGGTYSNQPQHF. The CDR3 DNA sequence: TGTGCCAGCAGTTATGGGGGTACCTATAGCAATCAGCCCCAGCATTTT.